Listed below are T cell receptor beta chains from one sample, sequenced in a study of CD8 T cells in ankylosing spondylitis. TCRdb re-called the 5' RACE reads through MiXCR, storing one row per CDR3 protein. The sample has approximately 550,000 distinct CDR3 sequences, roughly 13% seen once. Sequenced input: blood, either unsorted or a sorted T cell fraction (not recorded which). Receptors were obtained from a male donor with ankylosing spondylitis. CDR3s include the opening cysteine and the closing phenylalanine or tryptophan. D genes are given only for firm matches. Size is omitted from some rows. Given values are once, few, many or a class for expanded clones.

clone_size d_call j_call v_call cdr3_nt cdr3_aa
few TRBD1 TRBJ2-5 TRBV7-9 TGTGCCAGCAGCTTAGTCTCAGGACAGGTCGGGGAGACCCAGTACTTC CASSLVSGQVGETQYF
many TRBD2 TRBJ2-1 TRBV11-2 TGTGCCAGCAGCTTACTAGCGGGAGTCAGCTCCTACAATGAGCAGTTCTTC CASSLLAGVSSYNEQFF
. TRBD2 TRBJ2-1 TRBV2 TGTGCCAGCAGTCGACTAGCGGGCCTGAACAATGAGCAGTTCTTC CASSRLAGLNNEQFF
. . TRBJ1-5 TRBV21-1 TGTGCCAGCAGCAAAGGAGGGCGGAGCAATCAGCCCCAGCATTTT CASSKGGRSNQPQHF
many . TRBJ2-7 TRBV6-1 TGTGCCAGCAGAAACCCTTCCGGGACCCGGGGCGAGCAGTACTTC CASRNPSGTRGEQYF
few TRBD1 TRBJ2-7 TRBV20-1 TGCAGTGCTAGTCCAATTACAGGGGCGACCTACGAGCAGTACTTC CSASPITGATYEQYF
few TRBD1 TRBJ1-2 TRBV3-1 TGTGCCAGCAGCCAAGGACAGGGGTTCGATGGCTACACCTTC CASSQGQGFDGYTF
few . TRBJ1-3 TRBV29-1 TGCAGCGTGGGAGACTTCTCTGGAAACACCATATATTTT CSVGDFSGNTIYF
few . TRBJ2-5 TRBV27 TGTGCCAGCGGTAGGATTGAGGGCGAGACCCAGTACTTC CASGRIEGETQYF
few TRBD2 TRBJ2-7 TRBV20-1 TGCAGTGCTAGCGGGACTAGCGGGAGAGAAGCCTACGAGCAGTACTTC CSASGTSGREAYEQYF
. . TRBJ1-1 TRBV7-2 TGTGCCAGCAGACCCCTCAGGCTGGGGACTGAAGCTTTCTTT CASRPLRLGTEAFF
few . TRBJ1-2 TRBV6-1 TGTGCCAGCAGTCGCGGGGGGGACGCCCATGGCTACACCTTC CASSRGGDAHGYTF
few . TRBJ2-1 TRBV2 TGTGCCAGCACTGTCCGGGGGGAGCAGTTCTTC CASTVRGEQFF
many . TRBJ2-3 TRBV2 TGTGCCAGCAGCCCGGGGAAGGATACGCAGTATTTT CASSPGKDTQYF
. TRBD2 TRBJ2-3 TRBV12-3/TRBV12-4 TGTGCCAGCAGTTTAAATCTAGCGGGAGGGCCCTTGGGCACAGATACGCAGTATTTT CASSLNLAGGPLGTDTQYF
. TRBD1 TRBJ2-7 TRBV29-1 TGCAGCGTTGTAGGGGGCCCCGAGCAGTACTTC CSVVGGPEQYF
. TRBD2 TRBJ2-3 TRBV29-1 TGCAGCGTCCTAGCGGGAGTGGATACGCAGTATTTT CSVLAGVDTQYF
many . TRBJ1-2 TRBV12-3/TRBV12-4 TGTGCCAGCAGTCCCCGGGCAGGCTATGGCTACACCTTC CASSPRAGYGYTF
. . TRBJ2-2 TRBV20-1 TGCAGTGCTAGAGTCCATGGCGGGACGGTCGGGGAGCTGTTTTTT CSARVHGGTVGELFF
few TRBD1 TRBJ2-1 TRBV11-3 TGTGCCAGCAGCTCCGGACAGGGTATCAATGAGCAGTTCTTC CASSSGQGINEQFF
few TRBD2 TRBJ2-1 TRBV20-1 TGCAGGGCGATCGGGACTAGCGGGAATGAGCAGTTCTTC CRAIGTSGNEQFF
. . TRBJ2-3 TRBV5-1 TGCGCCAGCAGCTTGGAAGGGGGGCACACAGATACGCAGTATTTT CASSLEGGHTDTQYF
many TRBD2 TRBJ2-3 TRBV5-1 TGCGCCAGCAGCTTGTCTAGCGGTAGCACAGATACGCAGTATTTT CASSLSSGSTDTQYF
few . TRBJ1-1 TRBV28 TGTGCCAGCAGTTTCCGTACCCGGGCTTTCTTT CASSFRTRAFF
. TRBD2 TRBJ2-1 TRBV5-6 TGTGCCAGCAGCTTCACTAGCGGGAGGAGTAATGAGCAGTTCTTC CASSFTSGRSNEQFF
. . TRBJ1-5 TRBV24-1 TGTGCCACCAGTGATGCAGGCGGCAATCAGCCCCAGCATTTT CATSDAGGNQPQHF
. . TRBJ1-1 TRBV2 TGTGCCAGCAGATGGGGACGGAACACTGAAGCTTTCTTT CASRWGRNTEAFF
. . TRBJ2-7 TRBV5-1 TGCGCCAGTCCCCTCCCACCCCACTACGAGCAGTACTTC CASPLPPHYEQYF
. TRBD2 TRBJ2-3 TRBV24-1 TGTGCCACCAGTGATTTTCGCGGGAGTAGCACAGATACGCAGTATTTT CATSDFRGSSTDTQYF
many . TRBJ2-5 TRBV3-1 TGTGCCAGCACCCCGGGGCAAGCCCAGTACTTC CASTPGQAQYF
. . TRBJ2-1 TRBV10-1 TGCGCCAGCAGTGAGGTAGGGACTGGGTACAATGAGCAGTTCTTC CASSEVGTGYNEQFF
many . TRBJ2-1 TRBV4-1 TGCGCCAGCAGCCAAGCTGAGTGGGCTGAGCAGTTCTTC CASSQAEWAEQFF
few TRBD2 TRBJ2-2 TRBV3-1 TGTGCCAGCAGCCAACGGGGGAGTGCGGGAGTGGGCACCGGGGAGCTGTTTTTT CASSQRGSAGVGTGELFF
few TRBD2 TRBJ2-3 TRBV2 TGTGCCAGCGGTTCCCCGACTAGCGGGAGGGCCTGGGAAGATACGCAGTATTTT CASGSPTSGRAWEDTQYF
few TRBD2 TRBJ2-7 TRBV5-1 TGCGCCAGCAGCTTGGAGGGACTAGCTCTCGAGCAGTACTTC CASSLEGLALEQYF
few . TRBJ2-2 TRBV12-3/TRBV12-4 TGTGCCAGCAGTTTAGCGCGGTACGGACACACCGGGGAGCTGTTTTTT CASSLARYGHTGELFF
. . TRBJ2-2 TRBV9 TGTGCCAGCAGCGTAGCTACGGTGACCAGGTTTGAAACCGGGGAGCTGTTTTTT CASSVATVTRFETGELFF
many TRBD1 TRBJ2-1 TRBV4-2 TGTGCCAGCAGCCAAGTTAGCGAGACAGGGGGCTACAATGAGCAGTTCTTC CASSQVSETGGYNEQFF
. . TRBJ2-1 TRBV11-2 TGTGCCAGCAGCCAGGACCGGACTACCCACAATGAGCAGTTCTTC CASSQDRTTHNEQFF
. TRBD1 TRBJ1-2 TRBV5-1 TGCGCCAGCAGCCCCGGCATTCGGGACAGCCCTAACTATGGCTACACCTTC CASSPGIRDSPNYGYTF
. . TRBJ1-1 TRBV7-2 TGTGCCAGCAGCTTAGTTCCTAGAGCTGAAGCTTTCTTT CASSLVPRAEAFF
. . TRBJ2-4 TRBV7-2 TGTGCCAGCAGCTTATGGAGGGGCCGTGAGAACATTCAGTACTTC CASSLWRGRENIQYF
. . TRBJ1-5 TRBV7-6 TGTGCCAGCAGCCCCGGAAGGTTACGGCAGATCAATCAGCCCCAGCATTTT CASSPGRLRQINQPQHF
. . TRBJ2-1 TRBV29-1 TGCAGCGCCGGGAAAAATGAGCAGTTCTTC CSAGKNEQFF
few TRBD1 TRBJ2-3 TRBV5-1 TGCGCCAGCAGCTGGACAGGGCCGGGCACAGATACGCAGTATTTT CASSWTGPGTDTQYF
few . TRBJ1-4 TRBV28 TGTGCAAGCAAAGGGGATTTCGCAACTAATGAAAAACTGTTTTTT CASKGDFATNEKLFF
. TRBD1 TRBJ2-7 TRBV5-5 TGTGCCAGCAGCATAGACAGGGGAGACTACGAGCAGTACTTC CASSIDRGDYEQYF